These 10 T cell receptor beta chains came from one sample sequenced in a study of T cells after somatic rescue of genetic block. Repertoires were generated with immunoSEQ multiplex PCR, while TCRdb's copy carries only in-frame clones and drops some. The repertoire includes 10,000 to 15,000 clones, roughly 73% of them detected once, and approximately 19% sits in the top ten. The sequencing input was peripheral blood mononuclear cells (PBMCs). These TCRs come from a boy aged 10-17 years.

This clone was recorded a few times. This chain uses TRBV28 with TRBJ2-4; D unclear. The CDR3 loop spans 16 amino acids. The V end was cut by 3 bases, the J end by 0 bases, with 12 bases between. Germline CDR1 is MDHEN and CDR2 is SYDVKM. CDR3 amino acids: CASSFLQALAKNIQYF. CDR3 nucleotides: TGTGCCAGCAGTTTCCTCCAGGCTCTAGCCAAAAACATTCAGTACTTC.

CDR3 DNA sequence: TGTGCCAGCAGCTATCGAGCCGACAGGGAAGGTGGCAAAAACATTCAGTACTTC. This encodes CASSYRADREGGKNIQYF. V and J are TRBV7-9 and TRBJ2-4, with 7 bases identical to TRBD1. V gave up 4 bases and J gave up 3 bases; unmatched junction bases: 15. Germline V lookup: CDR1 SEHNR, CDR2 FQNEAQ (reference sequence). The CDR3 extends over 18 amino acids.

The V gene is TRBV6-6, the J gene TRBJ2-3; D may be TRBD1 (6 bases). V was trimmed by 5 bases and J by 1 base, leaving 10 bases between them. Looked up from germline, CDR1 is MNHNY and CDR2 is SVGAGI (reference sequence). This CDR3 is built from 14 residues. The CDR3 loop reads CASSQRTGTDTQYF. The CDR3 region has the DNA TGTGCCAGCAGTCAAAGGACAGGCACAGATACGCAGTATTTT.

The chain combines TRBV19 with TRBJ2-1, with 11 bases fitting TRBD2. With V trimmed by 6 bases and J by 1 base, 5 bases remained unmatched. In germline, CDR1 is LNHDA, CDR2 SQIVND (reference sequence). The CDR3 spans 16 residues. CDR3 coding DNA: TGTGCCAGTAGCACAGGGACTAGCGGTTCCTACAATGAGCAGTTCTTC. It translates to CASSTGTSGSYNEQFF.

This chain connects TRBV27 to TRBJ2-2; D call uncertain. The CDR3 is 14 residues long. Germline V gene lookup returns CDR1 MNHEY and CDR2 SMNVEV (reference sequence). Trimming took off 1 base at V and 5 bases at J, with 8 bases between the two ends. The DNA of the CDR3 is TGTGCCAGCAGTTTATTCAGGATAACCGGGGAGCTGTTTTTT. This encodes CASSLFRITGELFF.

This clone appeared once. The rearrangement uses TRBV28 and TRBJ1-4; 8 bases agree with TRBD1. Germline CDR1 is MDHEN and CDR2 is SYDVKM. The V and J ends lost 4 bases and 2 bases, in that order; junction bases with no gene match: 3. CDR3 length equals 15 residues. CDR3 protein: CASSSGGWTNEKLFF. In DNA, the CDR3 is TGTGCCAGCAGTTCAGGGGGCTGGACTAATGAAAAACTGTTTTTT.

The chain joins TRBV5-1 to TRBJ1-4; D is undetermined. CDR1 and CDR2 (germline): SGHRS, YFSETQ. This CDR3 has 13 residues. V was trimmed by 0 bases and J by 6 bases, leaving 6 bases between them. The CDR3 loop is CASSLEPDEKLFF. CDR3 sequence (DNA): TGCGCCAGCAGCTTGGAACCCGATGAAAAACTGTTTTTT. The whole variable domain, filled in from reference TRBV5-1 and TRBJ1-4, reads KAGVTQTPRYLIKTRGQQVTLSCSPISGHRSVSWYQQTPGQGLQFLFEYFSETQRNKGNFPGRFSGRQFSNSRSEMNVSTLELGDSALYLCASSLEPDEKLFFGSGTQLSVL.

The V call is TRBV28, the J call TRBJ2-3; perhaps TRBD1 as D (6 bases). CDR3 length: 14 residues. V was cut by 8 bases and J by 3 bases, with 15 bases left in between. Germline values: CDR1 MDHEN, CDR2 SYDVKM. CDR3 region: CASANDRQTDTQYF. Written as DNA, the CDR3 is TGTGCCAGCGCAAATGACAGGCAGACAGATACGCAGTATTTT.

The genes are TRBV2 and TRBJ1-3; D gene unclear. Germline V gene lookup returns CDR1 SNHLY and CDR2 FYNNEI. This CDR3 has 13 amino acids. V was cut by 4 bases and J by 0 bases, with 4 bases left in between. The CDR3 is CASSGNSGNTIYF. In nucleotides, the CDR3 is TGTGCCAGCAGTGGGAACTCTGGAAACACCATATATTTT.

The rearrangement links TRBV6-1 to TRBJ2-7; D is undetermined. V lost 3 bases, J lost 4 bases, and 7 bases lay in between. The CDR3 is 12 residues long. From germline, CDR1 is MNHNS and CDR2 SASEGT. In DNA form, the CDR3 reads TGTGCCAGCAGTGACTTAGGGTACGAGCAGTACTTC. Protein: CASSDLGYEQYF.